One and the same sample provided the 23 T cell receptor beta chains below, sequenced in a study of OX40 agonist ivuxolimab in advanced cancers. This table comes from immunoSEQ multiplex PCR, and its TCRdb copy is limited to in-frame clones, with some not included. The sample carries fewer than 25,000 clones, 88% recorded once. Sequenced material: CD4+ or CD8+ T cells sorted from blood, taken in a trial of the OX40 agonist ivuxolimab. The receptor set was obtained from an adult with an advanced solid tumor such as melanoma, head and neck, liver or kidney cancer.

The count of this clone is one. CDR3 residues: CASSLIVRGTNEKLFF. In DNA form, the CDR3 reads TGTGCCAGCAGCTTAATCGTCCGGGGGACCAATGAAAAACTGTTTTTT. The genes are TRBV5-6 and TRBJ1-4; maybe TRBD1 (5 bases). The CDR3 extends over 16 amino acids. Germline V gives CDR1 SGHDT, CDR2 YYEEEE. V was shortened by 2 bases and J by 5 bases, with 16 bases between the two germline ends.

This chain joins TRBV19 and TRBJ1-3; D gene uncertain. The CDR3 extends over 12 amino acids. Per the germline V gene, CDR1 is LNHDA and CDR2 is SQIVND (reference sequence). Trimming took 5 bases from V and 7 from J, leaving 9 bases between them. The CDR3 loop reads CASSPRENTIYF. Here the CDR3 DNA reads TGTGCCAGTAGTCCCCGCGAGAACACCATATATTTT.

This clone came up a few times. The chain employs TRBV19 and TRBJ1-4, with D unclear. The germline V gene has CDR1 LNHDA and CDR2 SQIVND (reference sequence). V was trimmed by 5 bases and J by 5 bases, leaving 24 bases between them. The CDR3 runs 18 residues. CDR3 loop: CASSPGSHSPAKNEKLFF. CDR3 nucleotide sequence: TGTGCCAGTAGTCCCGGGTCGCACTCCCCGGCCAAAAATGAAAAACTGTTTTTT.

The chain employs TRBV6-1 and TRBJ1-5, with 7 nucleotides matching TRBD1. Germline V lookup: CDR1 MNHNS, CDR2 SASEGT. CDR3 length equals 15 residues. V dropped 6 bases and J dropped 6; count of bases not matched to a gene: 11. The CDR3: CASRADREWGQPQHF. The CDR3 DNA follows: TGTGCCAGCAGGGCCGACAGGGAATGGGGTCAGCCCCAGCATTTT.

V gene TRBV11-2 combines with J gene TRBJ2-3, with 9 bases lining up with TRBD2. The CDR3 extends over 19 amino acids. The V gene end was trimmed by 6 bases and the J gene end by 5 bases; junction bases not matched to a gene: 21. CDR1 SGHAT and CDR2 FQNNGV come from the germline V gene. The CDR3 sequence: CASSYHFVGLAGLGDTQYF. The CDR3 DNA is TGTGCCAGCAGTTATCACTTCGTCGGGCTAGCGGGACTGGGAGATACGCAGTATTTT.

The chain links TRBV4-3 to TRBJ1-6; possible D gene TRBD1, 5 bases. This CDR3 is built from 15 residues. Germline V gene sequence: CDR1 LGHNA, CDR2 YSLEER. V was cut by 4 bases and J by 7 bases, with 14 bases left in between. The DNA for the CDR3 is TGCGCCAGCAGCCGCGATGGGGGTGGGAATTCACCCCTCCACTTT. Its protein product is CASSRDGGGNSPLHF.

This clone was counted once. This rearrangement joins TRBV28 to TRBJ1-4; D unresolved. Trimming took 5 bases from V and 5 from J, leaving 12 bases between them. The CDR3 runs 14 residues. Germline values: CDR1 MDHEN, CDR2 SYDVKM. The CDR3 loop is CASSAWAGNEKLFF. CDR3 sequence (DNA): TGTGCCAGCAGTGCCTGGGCCGGGAATGAAAAACTGTTTTTT. Full variable domain (missing parts from reference TRBV28 and TRBJ1-4): DVKVTQSSRYLVKRTGEKVFLECVQDMDHENMFWYRQDPGLGLRLIYFSYDVKMKEKGDIPEGYSVSREKKERFSLILESASTNQTSMYLCASSAWAGNEKLFFGSGTQLSVL.

CDR3 nucleotide sequence: TGTGCCAGCAGCTTATCCCGGACCTACAATGAGCAGTTCTTC. This gives the protein CASSLSRTYNEQFF. The chain combines TRBV7-2 with TRBJ2-1; no firm D call. Germline assignment: CDR1 SGHTA and CDR2 FQGNSA. The CDR3 contains 14 residues. With 2 bases removed from V and 2 bases from J, the gap between germline ends came to 7 bases.

The V gene is TRBV5-6, the J gene TRBJ2-7; the match to TRBD1 covers 11 bases. Losses at the gene ends were 4 bases for V and 4 bases for J; bases not matched to a gene: 4. This CDR3 contains 14 residues. From germline, CDR1 is SGHDT and CDR2 YYEEEE. CDR3 protein: CASSRDRGKYEQYF. For the CDR3, the DNA is TGTGCCAGCAGCAGGGACAGGGGGAAGTACGAGCAGTACTTC.

The chain employs TRBV7-6 and TRBJ2-7; tentatively, D is TRBD2 (6 bases). Per the germline V gene, CDR1 is SGHVS and CDR2 is FNYEAQ. Trimming left V 5 bases short and J 2 bases short, with 13 bases between. This CDR3 is 14 amino acids long. The CDR3 coding sequence is TGTGCCAGCAGCCCCGGGACTTCTACCTACGAGCAGTACTTC. It encodes CASSPGTSTYEQYF.

V and J are TRBV7-9 and TRBJ2-2; TRBD1 agrees at 7 bases. After removal of 3 bases from V and 6 bases from J, the junction contained 7 bases not matched to a gene. There are 15 residues in the CDR3. The germline V gene encodes CDR1 SEHNR and CDR2 FQNEAQ (reference sequence). The chain's CDR3 is CASSLTRGTAGELFF. DNA of the CDR3: TGTGCCAGCAGCTTGACCAGGGGGACGGCCGGGGAGCTGTTTTTT.

The chain combines TRBV9 with TRBJ2-5; 8 bases agree with TRBD1. Germline CDR1 is SGDLS and CDR2 is YYNGEE. Trimming at V came to 1 base and at J to 7 bases, leaving 15 bases not matched to a gene. This CDR3 is built from 17 residues. The CDR3 region has the DNA TGTGCCAGCAGCGTAATGGGGTTCGGACAGGGTGCGGGGACCCAGTACTTC. Its protein product is CASSVMGFGQGAGTQYF.

This chain connects TRBV6-5 to TRBJ2-7, with 8 bases matching TRBD1. The J segment lost 2 bases and the V segment lost 7 bases, leaving 10 bases of the junction unmatched. Germline V gene lookup returns CDR1 MNHEY and CDR2 SVGAGI. The CDR3 is 15 amino acids. CDR3 sequence (DNA): TGTGCCAGCACCCCGACAGGGGTTTTACCCTACGAGCAGTACTTC. It yields the protein CASTPTGVLPYEQYF.

About this clone itself: At one boundary the junction diverges from the germline segment, which might be a read error. The V and J genes are TRBV18 and TRBJ2-7; 9 bases match TRBD2. The germline gives CDR1 KGHSH, CDR2 LQKENI. The CDR3 runs 15 residues. The CDR3 DNA reads TGTGCCAGCTCACCGGGGCTTCTAGCGGGGTACGGGCAGTACTTC. This encodes CASSPGLLAGYGQYF. Using reference TRBV18 and TRBJ2-7 for the parts outside the CDR3, the full variable domain is NAGVMQNPRHLVRRRGQEARLRCSPMKGHSHVYWYRQLPEEGLKFMVYLQKENIIDESGMPKERFSAEFPKEGPSILRIQQVVRGDSAAYFCASSPGLLAGYGQYFGPGTRLTVT.

This chain uses TRBV6-5 with TRBJ2-5; D unresolved. The V gene's germline CDR1 is MNHEY and CDR2 SVGAGI. V was shortened by 0 bases and J by 5 bases, with 10 bases between the two germline ends. The CDR3 runs 14 residues. CDR3: CASSYSYLGETQYF. CDR3 nucleotide sequence: TGTGCCAGCAGTTACTCGTACCTGGGGGAGACCCAGTACTTC.

The chain joins TRBV5-4 to TRBJ2-1; D gene ambiguous. CDR1 is SGHNT, CDR2 YYREEE, per germline (reference sequence). The CDR3 has 16 amino acids. V was cut by 3 bases and J by 0 bases, with 13 bases left in between. The CDR3 spells CASSSQAASSYNEQFF. The CDR3 region has the DNA TGTGCCAGCAGCTCCCAGGCAGCGAGCTCCTACAATGAGCAGTTCTTC.

This sequence joins TRBV5-1 and TRBJ2-3, with 7 nucleotides matching TRBD2. The germline gives CDR1 SGHRS, CDR2 YFSETQ. The V gene end was trimmed by 4 bases and the J gene end by 4 bases; junction bases not matched to a gene: 9. The CDR3 is made up of 15 amino acids. The CDR3 DNA follows: TGCGCCAGCAGCGATGCAAGCGGGACCGCAGATACGCAGTATTTT. Its protein is CASSDASGTADTQYF.

This chain uses TRBV9 with TRBJ1-4; 8 bases match TRBD1. The V segment lost 3 bases and the J segment 5 bases; nucleotides outside the gene matches: 3. CDR1 and CDR2 from the germline V gene are SGDLS and YYNGEE. The CDR3 extends over 14 amino acids. As DNA, the CDR3 is TGTGCCAGCAGCGACAGGACAGGGAATGAAAAACTGTTTTTT. It yields the protein CASSDRTGNEKLFF.

V is TRBV6-6 and J is TRBJ2-1, with D unclear. Germline loops: CDR1 MNHNY, CDR2 SVGAGI (reference sequence). The V end lost 8 bases, the J end lost 5 bases, and 19 bases lay between the germline ends. The CDR3 totals 15 residues. For the CDR3, the DNA is TGTGCCAGCCTGCGTCGAGAGTCCAGCCACAATGAGCAGTTCTTC. Translated, it gives CASLRRESSHNEQFF.

This chain links TRBV2 with TRBJ1-5; 8 bases are a match to TRBD1. In germline, CDR1 is SNHLY, CDR2 FYNNEI. The CDR3 length is 14 residues. J gave up 6 bases and V 4 bases, and 5 bases lay outside the gene matches. The CDR3: CASSVQGAGQPQHF. In nucleotides, the CDR3 is TGTGCCAGCAGTGTTCAGGGGGCTGGTCAGCCCCAGCATTTT.

The rearrangement uses TRBV28 and TRBJ2-1; TRBD1 agrees at 7 bases. CDR1 is MDHEN and CDR2 is SYDVKM in the germline V gene. After removal of 6 bases from V and 0 bases from J, the junction contained 8 bases not matched to a gene. This CDR3 is built from 16 residues. CDR3 sequence reads: CASRRPGQSSYNEQFF. CDR3 coding DNA: TGTGCCAGCAGACGACCGGGACAGAGCTCCTACAATGAGCAGTTCTTC.

In its sample, this clone was seen once. This chain connects TRBV9 to TRBJ2-7; TRBD2 matches 9 bases. The junction had 4 bases not matched to a gene; V was cut back by 0 bases and J by 3 bases. Looked up from germline, CDR1 is SGDLS and CDR2 is YYNGEE. The CDR3 sequence is 15 residues long. The CDR3 here is CASSVGVTSGYEQYF. The CDR3, as DNA: TGTGCCAGCAGCGTAGGGGTGACTAGCGGCTACGAGCAGTACTTC. Variable domain in full (rest from reference TRBV9 and TRBJ2-7): DSGVTQTPKHLITATGQRVTLRCSPRSGDLSVYWYQQSLDQGLQFLIQYYNGEERAKGNILERFSAQQFPDLHSELNLSSLELGDSALYFCASSVGVTSGYEQYFGPGTRLTVT.

This sequence joins TRBV27 and TRBJ1-6, with D unclear. The germline V gene has CDR1 MNHEY and CDR2 SMNVEV (reference sequence). Trimming shortened V by 7 bases and J by 3 bases, and 4 bases separated the two germline ends. The CDR3 totals 12 residues. CDR3 in DNA: TGTGCCAGCAAGTTCTATAATTCACCCCTCCACTTT. Its translation: CASKFYNSPLHF.